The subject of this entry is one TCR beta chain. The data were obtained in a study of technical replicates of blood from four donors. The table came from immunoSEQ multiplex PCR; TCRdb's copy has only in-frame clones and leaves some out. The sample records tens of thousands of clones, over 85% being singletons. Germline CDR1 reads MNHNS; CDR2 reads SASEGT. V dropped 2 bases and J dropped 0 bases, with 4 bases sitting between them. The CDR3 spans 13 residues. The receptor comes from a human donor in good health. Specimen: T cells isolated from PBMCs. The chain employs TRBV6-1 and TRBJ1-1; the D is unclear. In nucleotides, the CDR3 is TGTGCCAGCAGTGAAACAGTGAACACTGAAGCTTTCTTT. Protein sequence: CASSETVNTEAFF.